These 25 T cell receptor beta chains were sequenced from one sample in a study of T cells expressing NK-cell markers. TCRdb reworked the 5' RACE reads into one entry per CDR3 protein, no DNA. This repertoire includes some 190,000 distinct CDR3 sequences. Material for sequencing was blood T cells: a sorted CD56 or NKG2C T cell subset, CD4+ or CD8+ T cells, or bulk PBMC T cells (not recorded which). The receptors derive from a man aged 18 to 69 in good health.

V usage is TRBV7-9 and J usage is TRBJ2-1; TCRdb picks TRBD1, but there is no DNA to check that call. The CDR3 contains 16 residues. CDR1 is SEHNR and CDR2 is FQNEAQ in the germline V gene (reference sequence). CDR3 sequence reads: CASSLGFGGHYNEQFF.

This sequence joins TRBV7-9 and TRBJ2-7; TCRdb gives TRBD1 as the D gene, but with no DNA this cannot be confirmed. CDR3 size: 15 residues. Germline assignment: CDR1 SEHNR and CDR2 FQNEAQ (reference sequence). The CDR3 loop is CASSLRDRGLGEQYF.

V and J are TRBV24-1 and TRBJ2-1; TCRdb lists TRBD2, though no DNA is available to test this call. The CDR3 is 17 amino acids. CDR1 KGHDR and CDR2 SFDVKD come from the germline V gene. The CDR3 sequence: CATSDPDSGYSYNEQFF.

The CDR3 sequence is CASSEGGSGYTF. The chain combines TRBV6-1 with TRBJ1-2. This CDR3 contains 12 residues. Germline lookup yields CDR1 MNHNS and CDR2 SASEGT.

This chain joins TRBV6-5 and TRBJ1-2; no DNA is available, so the TRBD1 call from TCRdb remains unchecked. Germline values: CDR1 MNHEY, CDR2 SVGAGI. This CDR3 has 14 residues. This CDR3 is CASSLAPKWDGYTF.

V and J are TRBV7-9 and TRBJ1-2; the TCRdb call, TRBD1, lacks DNA for checking. The CDR3 has 14 amino acids. CDR1 SEHNR and CDR2 FQNEAQ come from the germline V gene (reference sequence). The CDR3 region is CASSLVVDTYGYTF.

This chain connects TRBV7-9 to TRBJ2-5; TCRdb proposes TRBD1, but this gene call is untestable without DNA. The CDR3 is made up of 12 amino acids. Germline V lookup: CDR1 SEHNR, CDR2 FQNEAQ (reference sequence). This CDR3 is CASSGARETQYF.

The CDR3 loop reads CASSDYTTEQFF. The rearrangement links TRBV7-6 to TRBJ2-1; TCRdb's D call of TRBD2 is untestable without DNA. The length of the CDR3 is 12 residues. CDR1 and CDR2 from the germline V gene are SGHVS and FNYEAQ.

J is TRBJ1-2 and V is TRBV27; TCRdb gives TRBD1 as the D gene, but with no DNA this cannot be confirmed. The CDR3 runs to 13 residues. From germline, CDR1 is MNHEY and CDR2 SMNVEV (reference sequence). The CDR3 sequence is CASSYTGTRSYTF.

CDR3 loop: CASSWDSFGSYEQYF. This chain uses TRBV19 with TRBJ2-7; TCRdb proposes TRBD1, but this gene call is untestable without DNA. The CDR3 is 15 amino acids. Germline V CDR1 and CDR2: LNHDA, SQIVND (reference sequence).

V gene TRBV27 combines with J gene TRBJ1-2; TCRdb outputs TRBD1, but without DNA this stays unchecked. This CDR3 spans 14 amino acids. The germline CDR1 and CDR2 sequences are MNHEY and SMNVEV (reference sequence). This CDR3 reads CASSLSSGGYGYTF.

This chain joins TRBV2 and TRBJ2-1; TCRdb's D call, TRBD2, is unchecked because there is no DNA. The CDR3 has 16 amino acids. Germline V gene lookup returns CDR1 SNHLY and CDR2 FYNNEI. The CDR3 spells CASSATLAGGPNEQFF.

The chain recombines TRBV7-8 with TRBJ2-7. The CDR3 has 14 amino acids. The germline CDR1 and CDR2 sequences are SGHVS and FQNEAQ. The CDR3 protein is CASSLTGWDYEQYF.

The V and J genes are TRBV9 and TRBJ1-1; with no DNA, the TCRdb D assignment of TRBD1 cannot be verified. CDR1 and CDR2 from the germline V gene are SGDLS and YYNGEE. This CDR3 comprises 18 residues. The CDR3 is CASSVADFPGTGNTEAFF.

CDR3: CATCRGGKSYNEQFF. The chain uses TRBV28 and TRBJ2-1; TCRdb designates TRBD1, a call that cannot be tested without DNA. CDR3 length: 15 amino acids. Germline V gene sequence: CDR1 MDHEN, CDR2 SYDVKM.

The chain combines TRBV7-9 with TRBJ2-4; TCRdb proposes TRBD1, but this gene call is untestable without DNA. Germline loops: CDR1 SEHNR, CDR2 FQNEAQ (reference sequence). The CDR3 covers 14 residues. CDR3 region: CASSYGRTENIQYF.

CDR3 in amino acids: CASSYLPRGAAFISGANVLTF. The chain couples TRBV6-2 or TRBV6-3 to TRBJ2-6; TCRdb lists TRBD2, though no DNA is available to test this call. CDR1 is MNHEY, CDR2 SVGEGT, per germline. The CDR3 is 21 amino acids.

The CDR3 sequence is CASSLAGGVWADTQYF. The rearrangement links TRBV5-1 to TRBJ2-3; TCRdb's D call, TRBD1, is unchecked because there is no DNA. The CDR3 extends over 16 amino acids. The germline CDR1 and CDR2 sequences are SGHRS and YFSETQ.

The V call is TRBV6-2 or TRBV6-3, the J call TRBJ2-7; the D gene TCRdb calls, TRBD2, cannot be checked with no DNA. Looked up from germline, CDR1 is MNHEY and CDR2 is SVGEGT. This CDR3 has 14 amino acids. This CDR3 reads CASSYRDFEYEQYF.

CDR3 sequence reads: CASKEGAAPYNEQFF. The chain uses TRBV2 and TRBJ2-1; TCRdb designates TRBD2, a call that cannot be tested without DNA. The germline V gene has CDR1 SNHLY and CDR2 FYNNEI. This CDR3 is 15 amino acids long.

V gene TRBV7-6 combines with J gene TRBJ2-7; TCRdb proposes TRBD1, but this gene call is untestable without DNA. The CDR3 consists of 15 residues. CDR1 is SGHVS, CDR2 FNYEAQ, per germline. The CDR3 here is CASSSTGTGLPEQYF.

The J gene is TRBJ2-7, the V gene TRBV27; TCRdb indicates TRBD1, and absent DNA this call remains unverified. The CDR3 has 14 amino acids. The germline V gene has CDR1 MNHEY and CDR2 SMNVEV (reference sequence). The CDR3 loop is CASSNRRDTLEQYF.

The chain recombines TRBV12-5 with TRBJ1-1. Germline values: CDR1 LGHNT, CDR2 FRNRAP. The CDR3 runs to 13 residues. The CDR3 sequence: CASGLHANTEAFF.

The chain links TRBV30 to TRBJ2-7; TCRdb indicates TRBD2, and absent DNA this call remains unverified. Per the germline V gene, CDR1 is GTSNPN and CDR2 is SVGIG (reference sequence). This CDR3 region has 15 residues. The CDR3 protein is CAWSEGSGGSYEQYF.

The CDR3 here is CSARGLGEQFF. V is TRBV20-1 and J is TRBJ2-1. Per germline, CDR1 DFQATT and CDR2 SNEGSKA (reference sequence). The CDR3 runs 11 residues.